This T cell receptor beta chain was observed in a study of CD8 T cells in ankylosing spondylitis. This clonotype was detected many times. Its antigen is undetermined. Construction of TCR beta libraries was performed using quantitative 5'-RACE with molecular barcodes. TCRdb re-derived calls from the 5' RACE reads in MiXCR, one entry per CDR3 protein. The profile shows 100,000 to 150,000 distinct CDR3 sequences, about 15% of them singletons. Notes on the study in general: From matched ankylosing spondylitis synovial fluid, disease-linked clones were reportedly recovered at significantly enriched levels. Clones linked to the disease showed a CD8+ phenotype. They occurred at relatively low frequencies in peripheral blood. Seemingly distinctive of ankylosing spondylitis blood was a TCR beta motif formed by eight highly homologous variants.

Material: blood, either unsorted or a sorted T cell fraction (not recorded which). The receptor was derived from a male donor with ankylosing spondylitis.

The CDR3 DNA sequence: TGTGCCAGCAGCCCCCTGGAGGAGGGGGGAAAAAACATTCAGTACTTC. Its protein product is CASSPLEEGGKNIQYF. The V and J genes are TRBV7-9 and TRBJ2-4; D is possibly TRBD1 or TRBD2 (6 bases each). Trimming pared 5 bases from V and 4 bases from J, leaving 18 bases between. Germline loops: CDR1 SEHNR, CDR2 FQNEAQ (reference sequence). The CDR3 consists of 16 residues.